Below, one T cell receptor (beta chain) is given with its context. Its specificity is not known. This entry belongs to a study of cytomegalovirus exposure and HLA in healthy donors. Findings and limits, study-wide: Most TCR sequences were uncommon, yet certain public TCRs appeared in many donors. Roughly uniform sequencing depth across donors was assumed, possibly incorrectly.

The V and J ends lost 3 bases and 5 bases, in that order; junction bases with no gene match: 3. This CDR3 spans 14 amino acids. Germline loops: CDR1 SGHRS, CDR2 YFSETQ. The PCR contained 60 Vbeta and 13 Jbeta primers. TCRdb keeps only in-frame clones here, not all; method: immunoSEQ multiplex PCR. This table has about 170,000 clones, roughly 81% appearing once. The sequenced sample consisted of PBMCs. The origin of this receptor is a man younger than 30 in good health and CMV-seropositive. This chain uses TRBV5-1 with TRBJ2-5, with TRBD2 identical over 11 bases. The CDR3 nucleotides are TGCGCCAGCAGCTCCTCTAGCGGGGGGGAGACCCAGTACTTC. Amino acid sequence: CASSSSSGGETQYF.